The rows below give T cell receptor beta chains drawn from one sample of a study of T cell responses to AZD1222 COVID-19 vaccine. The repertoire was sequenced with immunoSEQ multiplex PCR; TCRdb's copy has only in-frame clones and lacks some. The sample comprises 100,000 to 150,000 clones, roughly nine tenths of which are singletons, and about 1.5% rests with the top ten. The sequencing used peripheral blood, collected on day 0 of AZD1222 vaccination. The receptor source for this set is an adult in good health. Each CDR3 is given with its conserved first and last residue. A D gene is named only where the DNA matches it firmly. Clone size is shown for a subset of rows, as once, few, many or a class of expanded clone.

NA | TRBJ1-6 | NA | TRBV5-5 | CASSASAVFSPLHF | TGTGCCAGCAGCGCATCGGCAGTCTTTTCACCCCTCCACTTT
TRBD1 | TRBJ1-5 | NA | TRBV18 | CASSGTGDQPQHF | TGTGCCAGCTCCGGGACAGGGGATCAGCCCCAGCATTTT
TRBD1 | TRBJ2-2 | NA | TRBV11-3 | CASSPRGQGAGGELFF | TGTGCCAGCAGCCCCCGAGGTCAGGGGGCCGGCGGGGAGCTGTTTTTT
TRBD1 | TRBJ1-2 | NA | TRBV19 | CASSQGDYGYTF | TGTGCCAGTAGCCAGGGGGACTATGGCTACACCTTC
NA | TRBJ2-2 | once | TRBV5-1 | CASSLRSNTGELFF | TGCGCCAGCAGCTTGCGATCGAACACCGGGGAGCTGTTTTTT
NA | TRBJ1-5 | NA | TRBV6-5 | CASSPPGEQPQHF | TGTGCCAGCAGTCCTCCCGGGGAACAGCCCCAGCATTTT
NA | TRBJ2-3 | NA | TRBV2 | CASSERAVHTDTQYF | TGTGCCAGCAGTGAAAGGGCCGTTCACACAGATACGCAGTATTTT
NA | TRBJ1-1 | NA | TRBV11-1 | CASSPLTSLSHEAFF | TGTGCCAGCAGCCCCTTGACATCTCTATCCCATGAAGCTTTCTTT
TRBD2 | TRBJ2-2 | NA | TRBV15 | CATSRDPAGAIGELFF | TGTGCCACCAGCAGAGACCCAGCGGGAGCGATCGGGGAGCTGTTTTTT
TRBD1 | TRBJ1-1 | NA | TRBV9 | CASSPRSGQGVYNTEAFF | TGTGCCAGCAGCCCCCGGTCGGGACAGGGGGTTTACAACACTGAAGCTTTCTTT
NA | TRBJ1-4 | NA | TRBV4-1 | CASRSGRAGGEKLFF | TGCGCCAGCAGATCCGGAAGGGCCGGGGGGGAAAAACTGTTTTTT
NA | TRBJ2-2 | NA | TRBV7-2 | CASSLGEVGELFF | TGTGCCAGCAGCTTAGGAGAAGTCGGGGAGCTGTTTTTT
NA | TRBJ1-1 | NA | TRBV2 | CASSEWRSRESTEAFF | TGTGCCAGCAGTGAATGGAGGAGCAGGGAGTCCACTGAAGCTTTCTTT
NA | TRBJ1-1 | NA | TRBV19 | CASRGFEAFF | TGTGCCAGTAGGGGTTTTGAAGCTTTCTTT
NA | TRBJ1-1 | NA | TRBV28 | CASSLSLTEAFF | TGTGCCAGCAGTTTGAGCCTCACTGAAGCTTTCTTT
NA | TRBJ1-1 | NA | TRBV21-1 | CASSKEGRTGGTEAFF | TGTGCCAGCAGCAAAGAAGGCCGTACAGGTGGCACTGAAGCTTTCTTT
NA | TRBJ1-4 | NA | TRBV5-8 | CASTVWGAGEKLFF | TGTGCCAGCACCGTGTGGGGGGCTGGGGAAAAACTGTTTTTT
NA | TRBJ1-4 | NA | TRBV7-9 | CASSLGLTNEKLFF | TGTGCCAGCAGCTTGGGGCTAACTAATGAAAAACTGTTTTTT
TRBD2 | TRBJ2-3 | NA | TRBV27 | CASKRGGSVDTQYF | TGTGCCAGCAAGCGTGGCGGGAGTGTAGATACGCAGTATTTT
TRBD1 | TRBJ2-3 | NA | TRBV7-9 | CASSYGTASTDTQYF | TGTGCCAGCAGCTACGGGACAGCTAGCACAGATACGCAGTATTTT
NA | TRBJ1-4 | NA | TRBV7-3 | CASSLIAVTLNEKLFF | TGTGCCAGCAGCTTAATCGCAGTTACATTAAATGAAAAACTGTTTTTT
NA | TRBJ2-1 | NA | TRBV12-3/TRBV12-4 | CASSISRMQFF | TGTGCCAGCAGCATCAGCCGGATGCAGTTCTTC
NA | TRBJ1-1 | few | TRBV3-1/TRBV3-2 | CASSPGVGQDTEAFF | TGTGCCAGCAGCCCTGGGGTGGGGCAGGACACTGAAGCTTTCTTT
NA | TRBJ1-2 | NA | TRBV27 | CASTTGYYGYTF | TGTGCCAGTACTACAGGGTACTATGGCTACACCTTC
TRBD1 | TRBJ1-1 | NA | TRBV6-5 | CASSPQGMNTEAFF | TGTGCCAGCAGCCCACAGGGGATGAACACTGAAGCTTTCTTT
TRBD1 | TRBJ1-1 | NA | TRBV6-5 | CASRGTGSTEAFF | TGTGCCAGCAGGGGGACAGGGAGCACTGAAGCTTTCTTT
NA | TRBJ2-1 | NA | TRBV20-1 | CSASGSAYNEQFF | TGCAGTGCTAGTGGGAGTGCTTACAATGAGCAGTTCTTC
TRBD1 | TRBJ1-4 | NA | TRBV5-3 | CARGLNRGNEKLFF | TGTGCCAGGGGCCTCAACAGGGGAAACGAAAAACTGTTTTTT
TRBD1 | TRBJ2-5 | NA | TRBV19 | CASRGGQGIQETQYF | TGTGCCAGTAGGGGCGGACAGGGCATCCAAGAGACCCAGTACTTC
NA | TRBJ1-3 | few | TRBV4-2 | CASSQTGKSGNTIYF | TGTGCCAGCAGCCAAACAGGGAAGTCTGGAAACACCATATATTTT
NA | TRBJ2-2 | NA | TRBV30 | CACNINTGELFF | TGTGCCTGTAATATTAACACCGGGGAGCTGTTTTTT
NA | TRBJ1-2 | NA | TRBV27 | CASSLNKWDGYTF | TGTGCCAGCAGTTTAAACAAGTGGGATGGCTACACCTTC
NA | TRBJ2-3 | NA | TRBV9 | CASSGFGALTDTQYF | TGTGCCAGCAGCGGATTCGGGGCCCTCACAGATACGCAGTATTTT
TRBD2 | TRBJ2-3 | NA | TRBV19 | CASSPGGASTDTQYF | TGTGCCAGTAGTCCCGGGGGGGCGAGCACAGATACGCAGTATTTT